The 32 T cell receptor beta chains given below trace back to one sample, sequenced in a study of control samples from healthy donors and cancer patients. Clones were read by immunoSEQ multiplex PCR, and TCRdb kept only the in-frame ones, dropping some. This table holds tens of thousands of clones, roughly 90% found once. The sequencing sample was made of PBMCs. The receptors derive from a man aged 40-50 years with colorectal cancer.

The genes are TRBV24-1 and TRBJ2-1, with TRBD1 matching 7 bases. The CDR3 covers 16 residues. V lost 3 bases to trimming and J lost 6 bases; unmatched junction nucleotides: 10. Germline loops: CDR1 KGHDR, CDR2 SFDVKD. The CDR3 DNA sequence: TGTGCCACCAGTGATCCTGACAGGGTATCGGTCAATGAGCAGTTCTTC. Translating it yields CATSDPDRVSVNEQFF.

CDR3 region: CASSGGKRNSPLHF. For the CDR3, the DNA is TGTGCCAGTTCTGGGGGCAAGAGAAATTCACCCCTCCACTTT. The chain has TRBV28 and TRBJ1-6; a weak D match, TRBD1 (6 bases). V lost 9 bases and J lost 7, with 16 bases in between. The CDR3 is 14 amino acids. Looked up from germline, CDR1 is MDHEN and CDR2 is SYDVKM.

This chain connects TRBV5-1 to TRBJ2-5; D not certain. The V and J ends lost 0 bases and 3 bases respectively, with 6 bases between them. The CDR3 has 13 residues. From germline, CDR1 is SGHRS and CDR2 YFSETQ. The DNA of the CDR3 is TGCGCCAGCAGCTTGGTGGCCGAAGAGACCCAGTACTTC. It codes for CASSLVAEETQYF.

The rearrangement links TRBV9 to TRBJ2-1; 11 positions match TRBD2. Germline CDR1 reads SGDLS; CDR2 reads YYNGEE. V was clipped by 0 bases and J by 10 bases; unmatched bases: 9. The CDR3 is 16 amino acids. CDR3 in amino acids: CASSVGNSGRAVEQFF. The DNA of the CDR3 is TGTGCCAGCAGCGTAGGGAATAGCGGGAGGGCAGTGGAGCAGTTCTTC.

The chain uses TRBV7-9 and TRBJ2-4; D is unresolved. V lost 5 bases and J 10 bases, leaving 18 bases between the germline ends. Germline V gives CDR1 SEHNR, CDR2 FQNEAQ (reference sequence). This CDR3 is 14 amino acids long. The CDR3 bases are TGTGCCAGCAGCCAGCCGACCGACGTTAGGATTCAGTACTTC. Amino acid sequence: CASSQPTDVRIQYF.

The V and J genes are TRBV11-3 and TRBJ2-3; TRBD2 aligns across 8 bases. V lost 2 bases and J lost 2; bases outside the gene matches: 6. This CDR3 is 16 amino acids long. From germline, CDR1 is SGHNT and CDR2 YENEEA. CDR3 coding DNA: TGTGCCAGCAGCTTACGGGCGGGGGGAATCACAGATACGCAGTATTTT. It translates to CASSLRAGGITDTQYF.

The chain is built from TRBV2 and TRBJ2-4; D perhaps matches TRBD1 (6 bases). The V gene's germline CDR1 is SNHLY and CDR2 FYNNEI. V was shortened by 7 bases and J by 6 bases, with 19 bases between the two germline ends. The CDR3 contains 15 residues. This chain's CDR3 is CASNSEASRGNIQYF. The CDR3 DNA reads TGTGCCAGCAACTCGGAGGCCAGCAGGGGAAACATTCAGTACTTC. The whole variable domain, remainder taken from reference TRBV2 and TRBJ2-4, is EPEVTQTPSHQVTQMGQEVILRCVPISNHLYFYWYRQILGQKVEFLVSFYNNEISEKSEIFDDQFSVERPDGSNFTLKIRSTKLEDSAMYFCASNSEASRGNIQYFGAGTRLSVL.

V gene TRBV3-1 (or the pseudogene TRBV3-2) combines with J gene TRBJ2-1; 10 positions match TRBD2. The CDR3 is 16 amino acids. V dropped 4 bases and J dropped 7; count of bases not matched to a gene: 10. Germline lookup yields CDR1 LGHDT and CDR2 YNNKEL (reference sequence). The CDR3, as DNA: TGTGCCAGCAGCCCCTGGAGCGGGAGGGCTTATAATGAGCAGTTCTTC. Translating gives CASSPWSGRAYNEQFF.

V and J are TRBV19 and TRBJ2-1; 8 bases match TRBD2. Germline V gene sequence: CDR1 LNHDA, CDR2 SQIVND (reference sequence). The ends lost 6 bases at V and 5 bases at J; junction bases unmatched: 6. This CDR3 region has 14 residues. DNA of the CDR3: TGTGCCAGTAGGCCAGGCGGGAGGAACAATGAGCAGTTCTTC. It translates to CASRPGGRNNEQFF.

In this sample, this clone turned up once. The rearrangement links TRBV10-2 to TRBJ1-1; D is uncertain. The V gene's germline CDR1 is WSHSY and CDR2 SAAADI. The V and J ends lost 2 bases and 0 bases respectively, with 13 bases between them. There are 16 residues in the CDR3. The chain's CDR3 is CASSEPLLQMNTEAFF. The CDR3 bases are TGCGCCAGCAGTGAGCCTTTACTACAAATGAACACTGAAGCTTTCTTT.

The CDR3 is CASSPGNEKLFF. CDR3 sequence (DNA): TGTGCCAGTAGCCCAGGGAATGAAAAACTGTTTTTT. V and J are TRBV19 and TRBJ1-4; possible D gene TRBD1, 5 bases. The CDR3 extends over 12 amino acids. Germline V lookup: CDR1 LNHDA, CDR2 SQIVND (reference sequence). The V end lost 6 bases, the J end lost 5 bases, and 7 bases lay between the germline ends.

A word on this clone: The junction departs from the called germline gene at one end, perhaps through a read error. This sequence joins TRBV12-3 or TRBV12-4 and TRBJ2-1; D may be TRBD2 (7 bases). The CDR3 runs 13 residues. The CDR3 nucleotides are TGTGCCAGCAGATTAGGGGGGGCCAATGAGCAGTTCTTC. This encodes CASRLGGANEQFF.

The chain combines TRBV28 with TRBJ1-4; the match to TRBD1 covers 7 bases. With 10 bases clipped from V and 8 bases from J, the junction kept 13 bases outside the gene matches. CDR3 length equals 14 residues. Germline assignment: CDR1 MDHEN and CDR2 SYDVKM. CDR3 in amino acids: CATLPRGGSEKLFF. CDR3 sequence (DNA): TGTGCCACCTTGCCCAGGGGGGGTTCAGAAAAACTGTTTTTT.

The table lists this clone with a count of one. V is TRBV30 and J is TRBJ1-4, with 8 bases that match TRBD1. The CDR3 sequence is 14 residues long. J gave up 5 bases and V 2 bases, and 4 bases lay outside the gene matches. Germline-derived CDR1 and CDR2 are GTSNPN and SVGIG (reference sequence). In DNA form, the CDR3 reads TGTGCCTGGAGTACCGGGACAGGAAATGAAAAACTGTTTTTT. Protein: CAWSTGTGNEKLFF.

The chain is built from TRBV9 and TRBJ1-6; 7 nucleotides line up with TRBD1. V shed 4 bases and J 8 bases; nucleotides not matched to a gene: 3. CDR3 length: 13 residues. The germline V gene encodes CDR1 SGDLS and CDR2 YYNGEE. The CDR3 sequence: CASSPTGDSPLHF. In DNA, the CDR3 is TGTGCCAGCAGCCCAACAGGGGATTCACCCCTCCACTTT. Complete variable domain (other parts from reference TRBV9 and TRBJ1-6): DSGVTQTPKHLITATGQRVTLRCSPRSGDLSVYWYQQSLDQGLQFLIQYYNGEERAKGNILERFSAQQFPDLHSELNLSSLELGDSALYFCASSPTGDSPLHFGNGTRLTVT.

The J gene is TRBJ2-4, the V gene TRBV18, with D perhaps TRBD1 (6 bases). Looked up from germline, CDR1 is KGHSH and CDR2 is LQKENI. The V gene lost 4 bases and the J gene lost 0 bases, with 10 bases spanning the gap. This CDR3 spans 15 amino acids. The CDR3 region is CASSRTVLAKNIQYF. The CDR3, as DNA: TGTGCCAGCTCACGGACAGTTTTAGCCAAAAACATTCAGTACTTC.

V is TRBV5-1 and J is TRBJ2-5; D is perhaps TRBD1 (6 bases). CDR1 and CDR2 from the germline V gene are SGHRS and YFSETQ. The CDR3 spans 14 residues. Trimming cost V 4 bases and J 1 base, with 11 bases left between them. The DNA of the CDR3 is TGCGCCAGCAGCGTACGGGACACCCAAGAGACCCAGTACTTC. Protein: CASSVRDTQETQYF.

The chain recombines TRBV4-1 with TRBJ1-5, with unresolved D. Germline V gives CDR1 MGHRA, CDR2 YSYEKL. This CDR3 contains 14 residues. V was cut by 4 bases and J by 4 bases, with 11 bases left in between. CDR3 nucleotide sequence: TGCGCCAGCAGCCCGACGGGAGGGAATCAGCCCCAGCATTTT. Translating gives CASSPTGGNQPQHF.

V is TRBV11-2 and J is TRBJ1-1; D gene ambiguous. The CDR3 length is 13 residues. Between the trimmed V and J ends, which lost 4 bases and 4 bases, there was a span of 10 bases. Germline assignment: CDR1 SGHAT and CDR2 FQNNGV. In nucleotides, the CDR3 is TGTGCCAGCAGCTATAGTCGGATCACTGAAGCTTTCTTT. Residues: CASSYSRITEAFF.

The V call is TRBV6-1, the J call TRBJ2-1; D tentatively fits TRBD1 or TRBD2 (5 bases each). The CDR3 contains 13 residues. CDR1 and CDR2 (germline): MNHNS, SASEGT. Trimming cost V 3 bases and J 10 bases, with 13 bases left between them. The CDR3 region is CASSDWGSSEQFF. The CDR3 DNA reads TGTGCCAGCAGTGATTGGGGGTCGAGCGAGCAGTTCTTC.

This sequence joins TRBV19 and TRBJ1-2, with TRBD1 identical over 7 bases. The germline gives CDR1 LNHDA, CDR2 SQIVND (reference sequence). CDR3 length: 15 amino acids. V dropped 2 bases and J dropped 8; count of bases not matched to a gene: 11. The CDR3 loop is CASSIRSEGAQGYTF. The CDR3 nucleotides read TGTGCCAGTAGTATAAGGAGCGAGGGGGCGCAAGGCTACACCTTC.

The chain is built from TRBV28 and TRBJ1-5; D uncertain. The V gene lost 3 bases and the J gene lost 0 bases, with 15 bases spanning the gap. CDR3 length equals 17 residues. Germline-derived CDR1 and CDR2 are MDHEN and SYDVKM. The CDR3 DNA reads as TGTGCCAGCAGTTTCTTCCAGAGACGCTATAGCAATCAGCCCCAGCATTTT. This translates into CASSFFQRRYSNQPQHF.

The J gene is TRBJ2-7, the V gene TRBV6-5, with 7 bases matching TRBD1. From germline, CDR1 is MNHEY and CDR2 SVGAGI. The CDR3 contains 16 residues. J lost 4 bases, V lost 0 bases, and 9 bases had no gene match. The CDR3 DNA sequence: TGTGCCAGCAGTTACTCGAAGACAGGGTCGGGATACGAGCAGTACTTC. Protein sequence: CASSYSKTGSGYEQYF.

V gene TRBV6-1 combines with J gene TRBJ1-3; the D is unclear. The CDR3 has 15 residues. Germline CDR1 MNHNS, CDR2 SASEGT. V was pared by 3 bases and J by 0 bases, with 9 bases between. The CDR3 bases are TGTGCCAGCAGTGAGACACTCCACTCTGGAAACACCATATATTTT. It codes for CASSETLHSGNTIYF.

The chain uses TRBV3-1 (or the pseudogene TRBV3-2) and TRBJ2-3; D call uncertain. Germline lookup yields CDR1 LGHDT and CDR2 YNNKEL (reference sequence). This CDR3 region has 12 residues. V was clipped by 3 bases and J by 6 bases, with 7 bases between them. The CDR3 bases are TGTGCCAGCAGCCATCGACGTGATACGCAGTATTTT. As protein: CASSHRRDTQYF.

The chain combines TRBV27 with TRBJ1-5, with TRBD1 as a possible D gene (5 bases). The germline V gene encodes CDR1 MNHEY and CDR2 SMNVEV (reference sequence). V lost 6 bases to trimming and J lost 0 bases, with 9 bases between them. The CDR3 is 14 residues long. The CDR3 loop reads CASRDGGSNQPQHF. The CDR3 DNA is TGTGCCAGCAGGGACGGGGGTAGCAATCAGCCCCAGCATTTT.

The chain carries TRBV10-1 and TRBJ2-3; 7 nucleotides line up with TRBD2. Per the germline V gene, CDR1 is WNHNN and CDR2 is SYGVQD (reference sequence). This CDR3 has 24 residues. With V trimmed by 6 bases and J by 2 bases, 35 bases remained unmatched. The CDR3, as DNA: TGCGCCAGCAGAAATACTCCACAAGACGTGCCTACCCCGGCGGGGGTGCTGGTCACAGATACGCAGTATTTT. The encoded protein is CASRNTPQDVPTPAGVLVTDTQYF.

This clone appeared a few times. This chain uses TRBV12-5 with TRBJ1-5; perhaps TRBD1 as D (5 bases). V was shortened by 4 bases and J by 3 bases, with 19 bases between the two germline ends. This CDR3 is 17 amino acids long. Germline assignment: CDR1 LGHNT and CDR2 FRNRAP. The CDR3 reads CASGWAPGVRNNQPQHF. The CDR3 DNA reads TGTGCTAGTGGTTGGGCCCCGGGGGTACGGAACAATCAGCCCCAGCATTTT.

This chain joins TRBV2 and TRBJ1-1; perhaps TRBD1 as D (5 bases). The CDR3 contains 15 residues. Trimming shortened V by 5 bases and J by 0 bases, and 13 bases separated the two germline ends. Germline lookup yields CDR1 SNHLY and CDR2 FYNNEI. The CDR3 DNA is TGTGCCAGCAGTCCGGGGCTGGGAATGAACACTGAAGCTTTCTTT. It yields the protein CASSPGLGMNTEAFF.

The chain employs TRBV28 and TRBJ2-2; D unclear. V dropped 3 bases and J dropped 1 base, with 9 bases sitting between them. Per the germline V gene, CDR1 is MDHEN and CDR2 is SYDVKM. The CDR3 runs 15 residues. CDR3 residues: CASSFVGKNTGELFF. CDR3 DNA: TGTGCCAGCAGTTTCGTAGGAAAGAACACCGGGGAGCTGTTTTTT.

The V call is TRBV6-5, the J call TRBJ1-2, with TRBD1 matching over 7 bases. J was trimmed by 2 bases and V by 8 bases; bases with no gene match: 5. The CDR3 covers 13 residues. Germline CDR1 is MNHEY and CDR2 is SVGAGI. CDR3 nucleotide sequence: TGTGCCAGCGGAACCAGGGGGAACTATGGCTACACCTTC. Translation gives CASGTRGNYGYTF.

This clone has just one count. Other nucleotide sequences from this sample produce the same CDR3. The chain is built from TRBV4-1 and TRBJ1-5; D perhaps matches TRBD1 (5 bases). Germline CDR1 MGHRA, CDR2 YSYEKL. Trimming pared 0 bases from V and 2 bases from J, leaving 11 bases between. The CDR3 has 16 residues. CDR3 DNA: TGCGCCAGCAGCCAAGATGGGGGGATTGGCAATCAGCCCCAGCATTTT. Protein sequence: CASSQDGGIGNQPQHF.